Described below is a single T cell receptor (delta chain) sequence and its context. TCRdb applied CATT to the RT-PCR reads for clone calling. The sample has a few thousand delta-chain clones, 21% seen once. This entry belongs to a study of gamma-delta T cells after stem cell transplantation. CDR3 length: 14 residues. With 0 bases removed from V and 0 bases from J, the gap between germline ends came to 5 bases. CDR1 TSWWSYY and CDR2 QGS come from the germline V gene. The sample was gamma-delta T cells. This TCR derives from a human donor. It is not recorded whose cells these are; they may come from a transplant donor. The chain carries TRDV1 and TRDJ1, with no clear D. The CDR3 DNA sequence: TGTGCTCTTGGGGAACTAGCCTACACCGATAAACTCATCTTT. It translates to CALGELAYTDKLIF.